This T cell receptor beta chain appears in the sequencing data of a study of T cell clones after liver transplantation. At the level of the study: In this trial, immunosuppression withdrawal was attempted within 2 years of liver transplant. HCV positivity affected three of eight recipients; the rest lacked autoimmune or viral indications.

Concerning this clone itself: The target antigen is unknown.

V dropped 7 bases and J dropped 6 bases, with 12 bases sitting between them. Germline lookup yields CDR1 MNHNY and CDR2 SVGAGI (reference sequence). The CDR3 contains 13 residues. General study points: In two subjects, few donor cells limited the measurable donor-reactive repertoire.

Repertoires were generated with immunoSEQ multiplex PCR, while TCRdb's copy carries only in-frame clones and drops some. The repertoire includes about 60,000 clones, 71% of them detected once, and roughly 15% sits in the top ten. This clonotype was obtained from a human donor who received a liver transplant. The specimen comprised CD4+ T cells from blood, sampled before liver transplant. The chain recombines TRBV6-6 with TRBJ1-4, with D uncertain. CDR3: CASTGNNYEKLFF. DNA of the CDR3: TGTGCCAGCACCGGGAACAATTATGAAAAACTGTTTTTT.